A selection of T cell receptor beta chains follows, all from one sample in a study of cytomegalovirus exposure and HLA in healthy donors. Repertoires were generated with immunoSEQ multiplex PCR, while TCRdb's copy carries only in-frame clones and drops some. The table has tens of thousands of clones, more than 65% seen once; the top ten hold roughly an eighth. Sequenced: PBMCs. The receptors stem from a male donor in good health and CMV-seropositive. CDR3s include the opening cysteine and the closing phenylalanine or tryptophan. Fields, in order: J gene, V gene, clone size, CDR3 protein. Rows may omit the clone size; those that give it use once, few, many or a size class.

J gene: TRBJ1-3; V gene: TRBV5-1; clone size: once; CDR3 protein: CASSLGDMAGNTIYF
J gene: TRBJ2-1; V gene: TRBV5-1; clone size: -; CDR3 protein: CASSSETSGGAGEQFF
J gene: TRBJ1-4; V gene: TRBV7-3; clone size: -; CDR3 protein: CASSPRDRDQTNEKLFF
J gene: TRBJ2-7; V gene: TRBV19; clone size: once; CDR3 protein: CASSKVAGGPGVYEQYF
J gene: TRBJ2-5; V gene: TRBV5-4; clone size: few; CDR3 protein: CASSIGLAGVARRETQYF
J gene: TRBJ2-1; V gene: TRBV4-2; clone size: -; CDR3 protein: CASSQDSAGGYNEQFF
J gene: TRBJ2-3; V gene: TRBV6-5; clone size: -; CDR3 protein: CASSYSSIRAQYF
J gene: TRBJ1-5; V gene: TRBV27; clone size: few; CDR3 protein: CASSPDRGSNQPQHF
J gene: TRBJ2-3; V gene: TRBV28; clone size: -; CDR3 protein: CASAGQGVIDTQYF
J gene: TRBJ2-3; V gene: TRBV7-8; clone size: -; CDR3 protein: CASSLAGETQYF
J gene: TRBJ2-7; V gene: TRBV27; clone size: once; CDR3 protein: CASSLSPGQAAYEQYF
J gene: TRBJ1-1; V gene: TRBV10-1; clone size: -; CDR3 protein: CASSEGREDTEAFF
J gene: TRBJ1-3; V gene: TRBV5-1; clone size: -; CDR3 protein: CASSLRDRSSGNTIYF